This passage covers 15 T cell receptor beta chains from one sample sequenced in a study of blood T cell repertoires in COVID-19. The repertoire was sequenced with immunoSEQ multiplex PCR; TCRdb's copy has only in-frame clones and lacks some. The sample lists about 410,000 clones; about 91% were seen once. Sequencing input: peripheral blood. The receptors were gathered from a woman aged 40 to 55 with COVID-19, enrolled during active disease.

There are a few counts of this clone. The genes are TRBV5-4 and TRBJ1-6, with D tentatively TRBD1 (6 bases). V was trimmed by 4 bases and J by 5 bases, leaving 13 bases between them. This CDR3 spans 15 amino acids. Per the germline V gene, CDR1 is SGHNT and CDR2 is YYREEE (reference sequence). CDR3 in amino acids: CASSRGQSDNSPLHF. The CDR3 region has the DNA TGTGCCAGCAGCAGGGGACAATCGGATAATTCACCCCTCCACTTT.

This clone has more than one count but fewer than ten. The V call is TRBV19, the J call TRBJ1-6; D is perhaps TRBD1 (5 bases). This CDR3 has 18 amino acids. Germline V gene sequence: CDR1 LNHDA, CDR2 SQIVND (reference sequence). Trimming cost V 5 bases and J 8 bases, with 25 bases left between them. DNA for the CDR3: TGTGCCAGTAGTCAAGTAGGGGTTTCCAGGTATCGCGATTCACCCCTCCACTTT. Protein: CASSQVGVSRYRDSPLHF.

V gene TRBV5-4 combines with J gene TRBJ1-2; possible D gene TRBD1, 5 bases. The germline CDR1 and CDR2 sequences are SGHNT and YYREEE (reference sequence). Trimming removed 9 bases from V and 6 bases from J, with 18 bases in between. The CDR3 covers 13 residues. In DNA form, the CDR3 reads TGTGCCACCGGGCGGGGGAGAGTGGATGGCTACACCTTC. Protein: CATGRGRVDGYTF.

This clone appeared once. V is TRBV19 and J is TRBJ2-7; possibly TRBD2 for D (5 bases). Deletions cut 0 bases from V and 9 bases from J, with 12 bases between. The CDR3 sequence is 13 residues long. Germline V gives CDR1 LNHDA, CDR2 SQIVND (reference sequence). In DNA form, the CDR3 reads TGTGCCAGTAGTATAGATCCCCGGGCGGGGCAGTACTTC. It yields the protein CASSIDPRAGQYF.

This chain connects TRBV29-1 to TRBJ1-1, with D unclear. The CDR3 consists of 13 residues. CDR1 SQVTM and CDR2 ANQGSEA come from the germline V gene. Trimming cost V 7 bases and J 5 bases, with 17 bases left between them. In DNA form, the CDR3 reads TGCAGCGATAAATCGTCGGGGAGGACTGAAGCTTTCTTT. Translated, it gives CSDKSSGRTEAFF.

DNA for the CDR3: TGCGCCAGCAGCTTGGAGACACGGCCTAACTATGGCTACACCTTC. It translates to CASSLETRPNYGYTF. This chain links TRBV5-1 with TRBJ1-2; D is ambiguous. Germline values: CDR1 SGHRS, CDR2 YFSETQ. The CDR3 contains 15 residues. Trimming removed 0 bases from V and 0 bases from J, with 9 bases in between.

The J gene is TRBJ2-5, the V gene TRBV12-5; unclear D gene. Germline CDR1 LGHNT, CDR2 FRNRAP. Deletions cut 3 bases from V and 4 bases from J, with 12 bases between. The CDR3 runs to 14 residues. In DNA, the CDR3 is TGTGCTAGTGGTTTTCAGAGGCATGCAGAGACCCAGTACTTC. It is translated as CASGFQRHAETQYF. The full variable domain, its missing parts supplied by reference TRBV12-5 and TRBJ2-5, is DARVTQTPRHKVTEMGQEVTMRCQPILGHNTVFWYRQTMMQGLELLAYFRNRAPLDDSGMPKDRFSAEMPDATLATLKIQPSEPRDSAVYFCASGFQRHAETQYFGPGTRLLVL.

The J gene is TRBJ1-1, the V gene TRBV7-9, with 9 bases fitting TRBD1. The J segment lost 5 bases and the V segment lost 5 bases, leaving 6 bases of the junction unmatched. Looked up from germline, CDR1 is SEHNR and CDR2 is FQNEAQ (reference sequence). This CDR3 has 14 residues. CDR3 bases: TGTGCCAGCAGCCTACAGGGGGCCTATACTGAAGCTTTCTTT. Protein: CASSLQGAYTEAFF. Drawing the rest from reference TRBV7-9 and TRBJ1-1, the complete variable domain is DTGVSQNPRHKITKRGQNVTFRCDPISEHNRLYWYRQTLGQGPEFLTYFQNEAQLEKSRLLSDRFSAERPKGSFSTLEIQRTEQGDSAMYLCASSLQGAYTEAFFGQGTRLTVV.

This rearrangement joins TRBV6-6 to TRBJ1-6; possible D gene TRBD1, 5 bases. CDR1 is MNHNY, CDR2 SVGAGI, per germline (reference sequence). This CDR3 spans 18 amino acids. V was trimmed by 5 bases and J by 0 bases, leaving 17 bases between them. CDR3 region: CASSQLGHMSSYNSPLHF. The CDR3 nucleotides read TGTGCCAGCAGTCAATTGGGGCACATGAGCTCCTATAATTCACCCCTCCACTTT.

About this clone itself: Additional DNA sequences in this sample encode the identical CDR3. This chain uses TRBV3-1 (or the pseudogene TRBV3-2) with TRBJ2-3; no definite D call. The CDR3 runs 12 residues. Germline V gives CDR1 LGHDT, CDR2 YNNKEL (reference sequence). Trimming stripped 0 bases from V and 5 bases from J, with 3 bases between. The chain's CDR3 is CASSQDRDTQYF. Here the CDR3 DNA reads TGTGCCAGCAGCCAAGATCGAGATACGCAGTATTTT.

V usage is TRBV10-3 and J usage is TRBJ1-2; D remains unclear. The V end lost 4 bases, the J end lost 3 bases, and 12 bases lay between the germline ends. The germline V gene has CDR1 ENHRY and CDR2 SYGVKD. This CDR3 is built from 14 residues. The CDR3 nucleotides read TGTGCCATCAGTGTCGACCCACGGGACTATGGCTACACCTTC. Its translation: CAISVDPRDYGYTF.

The count of this clone is one. The chain is built from TRBV13 and TRBJ2-1; 11 bases are shared with TRBD2. The J segment lost 2 bases and the V segment lost 5 bases, leaving 8 bases of the junction unmatched. CDR1 and CDR2 from the germline V gene are PRHDT and FYEKMQ (reference sequence). This CDR3 is 17 amino acids long. As DNA, the CDR3 is TGTGCCAGCAGCGCCCCAGGACTAGCGGGCGCCTACAATGAGCAGTTCTTC. Amino acids: CASSAPGLAGAYNEQFF.

The chain couples TRBV14 to TRBJ1-1; unclear D gene. The CDR3 covers 12 residues. Per the germline V gene, CDR1 is SGHDN and CDR2 is FVKESK. V shed 1 base and J shed 4 bases, with 4 bases lying between them. The CDR3 DNA sequence: TGTGCCAGCAGCCAAGTGAGCACTGAAGCTTTCTTT. Residues: CASSQVSTEAFF.

The chain uses TRBV20-1 and TRBJ1-1, with D possibly being TRBD1 (5 bases). Germline CDR1 reads DFQATT; CDR2 reads SNEGSKA (reference sequence). Trimming removed 3 bases from V and 0 bases from J, with 11 bases in between. The CDR3 runs 14 residues. The CDR3 DNA is TGCAGTGCTAGTAGAGACAGCCTGAACACTGAAGCTTTCTTT. This encodes CSASRDSLNTEAFF.

The chain recombines TRBV5-1 with TRBJ2-2; D might be TRBD1 (5 bases). The germline V and J ends were trimmed by 6 bases and 1 base, with 13 bases remaining between them. The CDR3 extends over 15 amino acids. CDR1 is SGHRS, CDR2 YFSETQ, per germline. CDR3 nucleotides: TGCGCCAGCAAAGAATCCACAGGGAACACCGGGGAGCTGTTTTTT. This translates into CASKESTGNTGELFF.